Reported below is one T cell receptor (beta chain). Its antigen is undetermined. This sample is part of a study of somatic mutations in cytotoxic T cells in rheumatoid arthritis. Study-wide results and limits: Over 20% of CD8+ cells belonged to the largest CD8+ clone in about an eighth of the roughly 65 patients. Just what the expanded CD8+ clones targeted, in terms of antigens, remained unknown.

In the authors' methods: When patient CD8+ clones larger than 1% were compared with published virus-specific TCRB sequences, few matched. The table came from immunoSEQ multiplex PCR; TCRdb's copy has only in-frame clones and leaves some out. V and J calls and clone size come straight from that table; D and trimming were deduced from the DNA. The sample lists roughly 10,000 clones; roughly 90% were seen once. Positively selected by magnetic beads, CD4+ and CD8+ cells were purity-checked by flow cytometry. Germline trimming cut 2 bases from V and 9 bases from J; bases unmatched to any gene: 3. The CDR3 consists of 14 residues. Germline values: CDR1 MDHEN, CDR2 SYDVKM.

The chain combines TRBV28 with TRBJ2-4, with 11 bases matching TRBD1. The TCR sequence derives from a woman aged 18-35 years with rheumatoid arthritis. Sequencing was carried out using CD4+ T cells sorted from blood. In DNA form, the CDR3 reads TGTGCCAGCAGTTTAGGGGACAGGGGGGGCATTCAGTACTTC. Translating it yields CASSLGDRGGIQYF.